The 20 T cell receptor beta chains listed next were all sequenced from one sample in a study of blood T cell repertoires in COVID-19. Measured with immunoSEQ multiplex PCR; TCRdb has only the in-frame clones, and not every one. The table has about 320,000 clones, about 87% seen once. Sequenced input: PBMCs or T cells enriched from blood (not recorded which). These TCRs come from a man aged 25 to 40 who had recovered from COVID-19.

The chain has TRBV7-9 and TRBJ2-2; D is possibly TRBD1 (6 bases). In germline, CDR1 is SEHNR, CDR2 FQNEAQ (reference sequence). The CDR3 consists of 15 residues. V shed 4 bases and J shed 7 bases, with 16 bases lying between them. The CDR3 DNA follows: TGTGCCAGCAGCTCGGGACAATCTCCTAACGGGGAGCTGTTTTTT. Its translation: CASSSGQSPNGELFF.

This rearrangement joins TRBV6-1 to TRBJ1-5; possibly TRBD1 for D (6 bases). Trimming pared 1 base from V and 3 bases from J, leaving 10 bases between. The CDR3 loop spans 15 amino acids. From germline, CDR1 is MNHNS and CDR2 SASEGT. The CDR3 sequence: CASSEGTAYNQPQHF. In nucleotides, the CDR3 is TGTGCCAGCAGTGAAGGGACAGCCTACAATCAGCCCCAGCATTTT.

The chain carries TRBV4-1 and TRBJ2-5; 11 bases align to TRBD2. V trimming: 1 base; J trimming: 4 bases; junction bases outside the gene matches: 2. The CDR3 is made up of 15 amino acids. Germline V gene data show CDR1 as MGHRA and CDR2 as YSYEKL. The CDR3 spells CASSQVGTSGETQYF. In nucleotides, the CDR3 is TGCGCCAGCAGCCAAGTGGGGACTAGCGGAGAGACCCAGTACTTC.

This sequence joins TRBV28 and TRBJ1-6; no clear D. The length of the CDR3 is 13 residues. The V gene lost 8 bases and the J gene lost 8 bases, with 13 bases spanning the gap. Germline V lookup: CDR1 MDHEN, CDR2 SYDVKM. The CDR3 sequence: CASREALHSPLHF. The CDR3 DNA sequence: TGTGCCAGCCGAGAGGCATTACATTCACCCCTCCACTTT.

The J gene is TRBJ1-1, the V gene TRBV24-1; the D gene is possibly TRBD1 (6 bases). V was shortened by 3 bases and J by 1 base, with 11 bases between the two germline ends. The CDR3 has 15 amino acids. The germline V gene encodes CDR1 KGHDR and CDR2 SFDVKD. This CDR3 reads CATSDAKTGNTEAFF. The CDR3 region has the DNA TGTGCCACCAGTGATGCAAAGACAGGGAACACTGAAGCTTTCTTT.

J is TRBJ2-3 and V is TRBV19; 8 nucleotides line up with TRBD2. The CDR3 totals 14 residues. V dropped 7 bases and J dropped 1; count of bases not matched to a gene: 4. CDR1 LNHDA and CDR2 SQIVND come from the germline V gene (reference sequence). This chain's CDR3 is CASKGSGGTDTQYF. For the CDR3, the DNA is TGTGCCAGTAAGGGTAGCGGGGGCACAGATACGCAGTATTTT. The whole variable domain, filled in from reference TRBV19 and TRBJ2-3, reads DGGITQSPKYLFRKEGQNVTLSCEQNLNHDAMYWYRQDPGQGLRLIYYSQIVNDFQKGDIAEGYSVSREKKESFPLTVTSAQKNPTAFYLCASKGSGGTDTQYFGPGTRLTVL.

This chain's CDR3 is CASSPEYRDGNTIYF. In nucleotides, the CDR3 is TGCGCCAGCAGCCCTGAATACAGGGATGGAAACACCATATATTTT. This chain links TRBV5-1 with TRBJ1-3; D is possibly TRBD1 (6 bases). The ends were cut back, 4 bases at V and 3 bases at J, with 14 bases in the middle. This CDR3 has 15 amino acids. Per germline, CDR1 SGHRS and CDR2 YFSETQ.

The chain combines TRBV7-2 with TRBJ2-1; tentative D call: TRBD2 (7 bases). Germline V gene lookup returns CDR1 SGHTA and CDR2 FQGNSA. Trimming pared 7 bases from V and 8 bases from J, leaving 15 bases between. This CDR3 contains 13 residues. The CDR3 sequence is CASKNAGAHEQFF. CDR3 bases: TGTGCCAGCAAGAATGCGGGGGCCCATGAGCAGTTCTTC.

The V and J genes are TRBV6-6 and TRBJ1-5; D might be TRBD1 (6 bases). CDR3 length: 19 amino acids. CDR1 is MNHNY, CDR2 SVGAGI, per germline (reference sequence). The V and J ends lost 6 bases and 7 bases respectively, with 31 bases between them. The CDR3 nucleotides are TGTGCCAGCAGCTCCGGGACACGGCTAGTCGATACACGAGAACAGCCCCAGCATTTT. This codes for CASSSGTRLVDTREQPQHF.

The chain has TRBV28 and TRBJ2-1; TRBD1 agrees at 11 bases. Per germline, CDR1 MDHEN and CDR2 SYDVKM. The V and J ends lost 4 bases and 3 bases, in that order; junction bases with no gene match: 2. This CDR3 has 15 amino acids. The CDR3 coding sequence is TGTGCCAGCAGTTCGGACAGGGGGCACTACAATGAGCAGTTCTTC. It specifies CASSSDRGHYNEQFF.

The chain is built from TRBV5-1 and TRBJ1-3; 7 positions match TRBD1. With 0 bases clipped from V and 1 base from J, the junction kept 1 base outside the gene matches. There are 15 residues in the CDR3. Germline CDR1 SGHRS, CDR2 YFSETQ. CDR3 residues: CASSLATGSGNTIYF. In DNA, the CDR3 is TGCGCCAGCAGCTTGGCGACAGGGTCTGGAAACACCATATATTTT.

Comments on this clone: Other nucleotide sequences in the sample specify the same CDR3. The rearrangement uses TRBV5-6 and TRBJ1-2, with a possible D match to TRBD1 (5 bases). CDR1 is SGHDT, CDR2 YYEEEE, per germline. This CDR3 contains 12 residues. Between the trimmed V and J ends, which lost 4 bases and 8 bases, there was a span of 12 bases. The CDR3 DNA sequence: TGTGCCAGCAGCGCGTCTCGGGGGGGCTACACCTTC. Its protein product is CASSASRGGYTF.

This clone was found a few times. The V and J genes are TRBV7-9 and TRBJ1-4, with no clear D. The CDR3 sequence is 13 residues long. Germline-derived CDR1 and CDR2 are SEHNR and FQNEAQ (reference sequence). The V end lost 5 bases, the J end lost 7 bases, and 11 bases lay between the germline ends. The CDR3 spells CASSPGVFEKLFF. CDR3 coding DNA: TGTGCCAGCAGCCCCGGGGTATTTGAAAAACTGTTTTTT.

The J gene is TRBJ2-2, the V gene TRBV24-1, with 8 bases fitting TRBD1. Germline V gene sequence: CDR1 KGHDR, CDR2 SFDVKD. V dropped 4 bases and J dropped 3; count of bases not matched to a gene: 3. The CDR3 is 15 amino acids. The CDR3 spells CATSDPDRDTGELFF. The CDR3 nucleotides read TGTGCCACCAGTGACCCGGACAGGGACACCGGGGAGCTGTTTTTT.

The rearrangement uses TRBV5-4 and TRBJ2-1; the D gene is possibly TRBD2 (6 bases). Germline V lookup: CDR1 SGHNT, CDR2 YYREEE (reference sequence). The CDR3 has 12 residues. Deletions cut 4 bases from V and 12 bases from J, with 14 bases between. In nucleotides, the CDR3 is TGTGCCAGCAGCCTGGAGGGGCGGGGGCAGTTCTTC. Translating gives CASSLEGRGQFF.

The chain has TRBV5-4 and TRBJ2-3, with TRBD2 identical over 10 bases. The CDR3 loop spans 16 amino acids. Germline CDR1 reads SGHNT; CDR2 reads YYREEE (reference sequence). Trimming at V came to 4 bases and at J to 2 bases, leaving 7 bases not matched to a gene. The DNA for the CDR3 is TGTGCCAGCAGCACCAAGCGGGGGGGCCTCACAGATACGCAGTATTTT. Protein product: CASSTKRGGLTDTQYF.

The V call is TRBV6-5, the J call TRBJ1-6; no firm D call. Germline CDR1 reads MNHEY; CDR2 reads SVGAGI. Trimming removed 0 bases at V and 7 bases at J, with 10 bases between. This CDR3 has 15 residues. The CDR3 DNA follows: TGTGCCAGCAGTTACTCGGCTGGAGTAAATTCACCCCTCCACTTT. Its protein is CASSYSAGVNSPLHF.

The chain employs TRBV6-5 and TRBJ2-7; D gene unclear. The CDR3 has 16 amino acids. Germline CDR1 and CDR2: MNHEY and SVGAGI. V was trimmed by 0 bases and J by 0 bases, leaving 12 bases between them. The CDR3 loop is CASSYSGSFSSYEQYF. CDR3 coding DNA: TGTGCCAGCAGTTACTCGGGCAGTTTTAGCTCCTACGAGCAGTACTTC.

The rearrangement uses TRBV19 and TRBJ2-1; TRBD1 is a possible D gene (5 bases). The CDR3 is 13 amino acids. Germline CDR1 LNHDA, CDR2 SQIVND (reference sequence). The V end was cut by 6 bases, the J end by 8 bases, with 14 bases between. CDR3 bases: TGTGCCAGTAGAGCCAGGGCCTATGATGAGCAGTTCTTC. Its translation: CASRARAYDEQFF.

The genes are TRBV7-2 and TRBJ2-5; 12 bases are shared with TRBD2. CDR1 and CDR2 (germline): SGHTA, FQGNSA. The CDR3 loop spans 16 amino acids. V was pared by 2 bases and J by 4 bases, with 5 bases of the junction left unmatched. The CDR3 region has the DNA TGTGCCAGCAGCTTAAGGCTAGCGGGGGGGCCAGAGACCCAGTACTTC. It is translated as CASSLRLAGGPETQYF.